This T cell receptor beta chain originates from a study of blood T cell repertoires in COVID-19. Study summary: COVID-19 samples collected from the United States, Italy and Spain covered acute and convalescent phases. Sample material is recorded as cDNA or gDNA derived from T cells, B-cell-depleted T cells, or PBMCs.

This clone has just one count. Clones were read by immunoSEQ multiplex PCR, and TCRdb kept only the in-frame ones, dropping some. The table lists under 200,000 clones, 80% to 95% of them singletons, with 0.53% in the top ten. The V end was cut by 3 bases, the J end by 5 bases, with 13 bases between. CDR3 length: 14 residues. Germline V gene data show CDR1 as LNHDA and CDR2 as SQIVND (reference sequence). Sequenced input: peripheral blood. This chain connects TRBV19 to TRBJ2-5, with D possibly matching TRBD2 (5 bases). The receptor was isolated from a man aged 50 to 59 with acute or convalescent COVID-19. CDR3: CASSMELAMETQYF. CDR3 nucleotides: TGTGCCAGTAGTATGGAGCTAGCAATGGAGACCCAGTACTTC.